The present entry profiles one TCR beta chain with its context. The CDR3 is made up of 15 amino acids. J was trimmed by 7 bases and V by 1 base; bases with no gene match: 4. The germline V gene encodes CDR1 KGHSH and CDR2 LQKENI. The data belong to a study of blood T cell repertoires in COVID-19. On the study more broadly: Sites across the United States, Italy and Spain contributed samples from acute and convalescent COVID-19. Sample material is recorded as cDNA or gDNA derived from T cells, B-cell-depleted T cells, or PBMCs.

Per the authors' pipeline: Nucleated cell counts were estimated from reference gene primer amplification. The table came from immunoSEQ multiplex PCR; TCRdb's copy has only in-frame clones and leaves some out. Clone size and V and J calls were adopted from that table, with D and trimming inferred from the DNA. The top ten hold about 6% of the sample, which has some 76,000 clones, about 93% seen once. The chain recombines TRBV18 with TRBJ2-1; 10 bases are a match to TRBD1. The TCR was taken from a human donor in a cohort sampled during active COVID-19. Sequencing was done on a sample of peripheral blood. CDR3 DNA: TGTGCCAGCTCACCACGAGGACAGGGGGGGAATGAGCAGTTCTTC. Encoded protein: CASSPRGQGGNEQFF.